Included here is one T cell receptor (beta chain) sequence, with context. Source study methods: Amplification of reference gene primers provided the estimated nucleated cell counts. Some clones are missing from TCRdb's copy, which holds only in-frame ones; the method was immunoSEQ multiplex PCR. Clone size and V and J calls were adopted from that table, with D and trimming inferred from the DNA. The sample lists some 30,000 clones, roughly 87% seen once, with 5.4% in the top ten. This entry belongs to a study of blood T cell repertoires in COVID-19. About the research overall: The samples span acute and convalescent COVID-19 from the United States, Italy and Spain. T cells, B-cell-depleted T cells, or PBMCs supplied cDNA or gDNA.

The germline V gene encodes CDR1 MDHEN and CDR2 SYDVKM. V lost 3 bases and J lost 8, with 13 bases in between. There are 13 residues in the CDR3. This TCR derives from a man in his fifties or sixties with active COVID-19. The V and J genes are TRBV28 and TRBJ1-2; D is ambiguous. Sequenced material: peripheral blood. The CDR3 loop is CASSLVTWPGYTF. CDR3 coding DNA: TGTGCCAGCAGTTTGGTCACGTGGCCCGGCTACACCTTC.